This T cell receptor beta chain is from a study of CD8+ T cells in alopecia areata. Study-level points and caveats: Relative to normal scalp, lesional scalp, especially alopecia totalis/universalis, showed higher clonality.

Extracted RNA was reverse transcribed into cDNA, the sequencing template. TCRdb keeps only in-frame clones here, not all; method: immunoSEQ multiplex PCR. The sample carries about 110,000 clones, 45% to 60% recorded once. This clone has only a few counts. The target antigen is unknown. The CDR3 has 15 residues. The germline V gene has CDR1 MNHNS and CDR2 SASEGT. V was pared by 6 bases and J by 2 bases, with 9 bases of the junction left unmatched. This clonotype was sampled from a human donor with alopecia areata. The sample comprised NKG2D-low CD8+ T cells sorted from blood. The chain links TRBV6-1 to TRBJ1-2, with 7 bases matching TRBD1. CDR3 nucleotides: TGTGCCAGCAGAATTAGGGACAGCTTCAACTATGGCTACACCTTC. Its translation is CASRIRDSFNYGYTF.